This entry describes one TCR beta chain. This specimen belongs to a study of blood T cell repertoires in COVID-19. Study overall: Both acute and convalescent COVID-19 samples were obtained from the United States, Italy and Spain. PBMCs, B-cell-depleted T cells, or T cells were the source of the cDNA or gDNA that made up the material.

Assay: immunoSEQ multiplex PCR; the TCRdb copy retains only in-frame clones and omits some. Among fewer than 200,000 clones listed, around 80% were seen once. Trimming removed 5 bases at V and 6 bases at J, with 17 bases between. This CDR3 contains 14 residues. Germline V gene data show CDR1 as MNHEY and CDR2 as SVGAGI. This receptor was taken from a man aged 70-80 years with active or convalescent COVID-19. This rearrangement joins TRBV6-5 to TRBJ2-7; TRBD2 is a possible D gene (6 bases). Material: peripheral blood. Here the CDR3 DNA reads TGTGCCAGCAGTCCCCCTGGAGGGGTGCGCGAGCAGTACTTC. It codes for CASSPPGGVREQYF.